This T cell receptor beta chain comes out of a study of technical replicates of blood from several donors. CDR1 LGHNA and CDR2 YSLEER come from the germline V gene. CDR3 length: 15 amino acids. V was pared by 4 bases and J by 6 bases, with 8 bases of the junction left unmatched. Assay used: immunoSEQ multiplex PCR; TCRdb lists only in-frame clones, some missing. The repertoire holds fewer than 100,000 clones, with around 97% as singletons. V usage is TRBV4-3 and J usage is TRBJ2-1; TRBD2 agrees at 8 bases. The sample taken for sequencing was T cells isolated from PBMCs. The source of this sequence is a human donor in good health. Here the CDR3 DNA reads TGCGCCAGCAGCCGATCGACGAGCGGGAGCAATGAGCAGTTCTTC. It specifies CASSRSTSGSNEQFF.